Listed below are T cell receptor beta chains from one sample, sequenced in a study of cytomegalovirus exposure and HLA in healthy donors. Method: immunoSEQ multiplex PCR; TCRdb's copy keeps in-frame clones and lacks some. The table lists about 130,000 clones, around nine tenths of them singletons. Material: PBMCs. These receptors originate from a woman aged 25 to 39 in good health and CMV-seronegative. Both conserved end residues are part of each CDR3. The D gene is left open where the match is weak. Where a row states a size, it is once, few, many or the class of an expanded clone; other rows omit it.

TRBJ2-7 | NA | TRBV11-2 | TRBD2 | CASSPIPAGGPYEQYF | TGTGCCAGCAGCCCAATACCAGCGGGAGGCCCCTACGAGCAGTACTTC
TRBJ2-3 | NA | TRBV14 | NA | CASSQDAYRTDTQYF | TGTGCCAGCAGCCAAGATGCCTATAGAACAGATACGCAGTATTTT
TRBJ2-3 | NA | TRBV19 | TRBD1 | CASSSTGAGTDTQYF | TGTGCCAGTAGCTCGACAGGGGCCGGCACAGATACGCAGTATTTT
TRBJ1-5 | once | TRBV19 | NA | CASRGIGLRESNQPQHF | TGTGCCAGTAGGGGAATTGGACTGCGTGAAAGCAATCAGCCCCAGCATTTT
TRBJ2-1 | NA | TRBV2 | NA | CASRETSLNNEQFF | TGTGCCAGCAGAGAGACTAGTCTCAACAATGAGCAGTTCTTC
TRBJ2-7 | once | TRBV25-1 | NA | CASSFSLEQYF | TGTGCCAGCAGTTTTTCCCTCGAGCAGTACTTC
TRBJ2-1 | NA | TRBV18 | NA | CASSPSTGGYNEQFF | TGTGCCAGCTCACCAAGTACCGGGGGTTACAATGAGCAGTTCTTC
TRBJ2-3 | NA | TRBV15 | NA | CATSRIVVADTQYF | TGTGCCACCAGCAGAATAGTAGTGGCAGATACGCAGTATTTT
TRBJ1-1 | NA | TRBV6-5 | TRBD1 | CASSSTGVEAFF | TGTGCCAGCAGTTCGACAGGGGTTGAAGCTTTCTTT
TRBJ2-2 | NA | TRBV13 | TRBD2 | CASSPERGGPRIYTGELFF | TGTGCCAGCAGCCCCGAGCGGGGGGGCCCCCGGATCTACACCGGGGAGCTGTTTTTT
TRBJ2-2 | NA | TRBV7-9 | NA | CASRNTGGAGELFF | TGTGCCAGCAGAAATACAGGGGGGGCCGGGGAGCTGTTTTTT
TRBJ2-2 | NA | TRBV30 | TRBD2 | CAWSEVSGRNVGELFF | TGTGCCTGGAGTGAGGTTAGCGGGAGAAATGTCGGGGAGCTGTTTTTT
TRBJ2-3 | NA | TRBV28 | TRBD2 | CASSLRRGAGTDTQYF | TGTGCCAGCAGTTTAAGGCGGGGGGCGGGCACAGATACGCAGTATTTT
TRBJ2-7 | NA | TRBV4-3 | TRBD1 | CASSQTGVSYEQYF | TGCGCCAGCAGCCAGACAGGGGTTTCCTACGAGCAGTACTTC
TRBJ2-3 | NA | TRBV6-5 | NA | CASSTQGVRDTQYF | TGTGCCAGCAGTACACAGGGAGTGAGGGATACGCAGTATTTT
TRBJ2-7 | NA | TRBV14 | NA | CASRQNENEQYF | TGTGCCAGCAGACAAAACGAGAACGAGCAGTACTTC
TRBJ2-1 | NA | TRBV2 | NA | CASQISYNEQFF | TGTGCCAGCCAGATCTCCTACAATGAGCAGTTCTTC
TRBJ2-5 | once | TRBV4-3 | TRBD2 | CASSQDQRDLQETQYF | TGCGCCAGCAGCCAAGATCAGCGGGACTTGCAAGAGACCCAGTACTTC
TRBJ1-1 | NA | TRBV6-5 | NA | CASSYAWALGDTEAFF | TGTGCCAGCAGTTACGCGTGGGCTTTGGGTGACACTGAAGCTTTCTTT
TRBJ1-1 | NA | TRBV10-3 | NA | CAISEYAGNTEAFF | TGTGCCATCAGTGAGTATGCAGGGAACACTGAAGCTTTCTTT
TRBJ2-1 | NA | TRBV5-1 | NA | CASSLAPGNSYNEQFF | TGCGCCAGCAGCTTGGCACCGGGGAACTCCTACAATGAGCAGTTCTTC
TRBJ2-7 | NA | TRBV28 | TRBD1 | CASSSSGTGGLEQYF | TGTGCCAGCAGTAGCTCCGGGACAGGGGGGCTCGAGCAGTACTTC
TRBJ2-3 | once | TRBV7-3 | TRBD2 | CASSLVTSRDTDTQYF | TGTGCCAGCAGCTTAGTGACTAGCAGGGACACAGATACGCAGTATTTT
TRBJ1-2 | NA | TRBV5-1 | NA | CASSFRDTNYGYTF | TGCGCCAGCAGCTTTCGGGACACTAACTATGGCTACACCTTC
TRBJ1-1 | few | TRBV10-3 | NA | CAISKPDTNEAFF | TGTGCCATCAGTAAGCCGGACACCAATGAAGCTTTCTTT
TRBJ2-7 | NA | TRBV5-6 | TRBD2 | CASSLSLAGGDEQYF | TGTGCCAGCAGCTTGTCGCTAGCGGGCGGGGACGAGCAGTACTTC
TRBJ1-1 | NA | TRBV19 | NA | CASRVQTGGNTEAFF | TGTGCCAGTAGGGTTCAGACAGGAGGGAACACTGAAGCTTTCTTT
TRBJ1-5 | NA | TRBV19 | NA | CASSGQLYMSNQPQHF | TGTGCCAGTAGTGGGCAGCTGTATATGAGCAATCAGCCCCAGCATTTT
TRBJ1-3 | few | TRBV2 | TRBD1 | CASSGDRVRSGNTIYF | TGTGCCAGCAGTGGGGACAGGGTACGCTCTGGAAACACCATATATTTT
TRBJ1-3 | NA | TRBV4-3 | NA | CASSQEGGSGNTIYF | TGCGCCAGCAGCCAAGAGGGAGGGTCTGGAAACACCATATATTTT
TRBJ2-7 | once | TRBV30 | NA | CAWSAGAGIRNEQYF | TGTGCCTGGAGTGCAGGGGCGGGCATCCGTAACGAGCAGTACTTC
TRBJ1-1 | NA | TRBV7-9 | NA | CASSGQTMGEAFF | TGTGCCAGCAGTGGACAGACGATGGGTGAAGCTTTCTTT
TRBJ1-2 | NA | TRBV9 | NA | CASSVGWENYGYTF | TGTGCCAGCAGCGTAGGCTGGGAGAACTATGGCTACACCTTC
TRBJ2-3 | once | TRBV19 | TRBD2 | CASSTLLAGVREGWTDTQYF | TGTGCCAGTAGTACCCTACTAGCGGGAGTACGGGAGGGGTGGACAGATACGCAGTATTTT
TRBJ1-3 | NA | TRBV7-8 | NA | CASSSKRVGVSRLGNTIYF | TGTGCCAGCAGCTCGAAAAGAGTCGGGGTTAGTCGGTTAGGAAACACCATATATTTT
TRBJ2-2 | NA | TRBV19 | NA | CASSTRRRGTGELFF | TGTGCCAGTAGTACGCGACGACGGGGCACCGGGGAGCTGTTTTTT
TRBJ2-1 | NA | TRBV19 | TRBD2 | CASTGRAAEQFF | TGTGCCAGTACCGGGAGGGCCGCTGAGCAGTTCTTC
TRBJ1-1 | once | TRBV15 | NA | CATSRDSGMNTEAFF | TGTGCCACCAGCAGAGATTCAGGGATGAACACTGAAGCTTTCTTT
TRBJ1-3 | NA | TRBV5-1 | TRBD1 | CASSAGQNGNTIYF | TGCGCCAGCAGTGCGGGACAGAATGGAAACACCATATATTTT
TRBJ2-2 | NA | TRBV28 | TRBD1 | CASSQDRFTGELFF | TGTGCCAGCAGTCAGGACAGGTTCACCGGGGAGCTGTTTTTT
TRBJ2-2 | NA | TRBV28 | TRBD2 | CASSLRRSGRGTGELFF | TGTGCCAGCAGTTTGAGACGATCCGGGAGGGGGACCGGGGAGCTGTTTTTT
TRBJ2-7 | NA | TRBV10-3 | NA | CAISVRGPLSYEQYF | TGTGCCATCAGTGTAAGGGGTCCGTTGTCCTACGAGCAGTACTTC
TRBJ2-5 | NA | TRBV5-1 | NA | CASSRDILAGAFSYEQHF | TGCGCCAGCAGTAGGGACATCCTTGCGGGGGCCTTCTCCTACGAGCAGCACTTC